One sample yielded the 30 T cell receptor beta chains listed below, sequenced in a study of Ad26.COV2.S vaccination and SARS-CoV-2 variants. Treatment indicated: roughly 19 received Ad26.COV2.S at low or high dose, single or two shots; five or six received placebo; per-sample allocation not given. Samples came from day 63 after the first vaccine or placebo injection. Data came from immunoSEQ multiplex PCR; TCRdb stores just in-frame clones and leaves some out. Here the sample spans roughly 500,000 clones, about 91% being singletons. Sequenced here: peripheral blood, sampled in a trial of Ad26.COV2.S vaccine versus placebo. These receptors came from a person aged 18-65 years who received the Ad26.COV2.S COVID-19 vaccine or a placebo.

The CDR3 DNA reads as TGCGCCAGCAGCCAAGATCTCAGGGACAGGGGAGTCGAGCAGTACTTC. Protein product: CASSQDLRDRGVEQYF. The chain has TRBV4-3 and TRBJ2-7; TRBD1 agrees at 10 bases. The CDR3 has 16 amino acids. Looked up from germline, CDR1 is LGHNA and CDR2 is YSLEER. V lost 0 bases to trimming and J lost 6 bases; unmatched junction nucleotides: 8.

The genes are TRBV7-2 and TRBJ2-2, with D perhaps assigned TRBD1 or TRBD2 (5 bases each). CDR3 length: 15 amino acids. V was trimmed by 5 bases and J by 3 bases, leaving 13 bases between them. Per the germline V gene, CDR1 is SGHTA and CDR2 is FQGNSA. CDR3 sequence: CASSLSGTHTGELFF. DNA for the CDR3: TGTGCCAGCAGCCTTAGTGGGACCCACACCGGGGAGCTGTTTTTT.

This clone was seen once. The chain recombines TRBV9 with TRBJ2-1, with TRBD2 matching 8 bases. Germline trimming cut 4 bases from V and 4 bases from J; bases unmatched to any gene: 10. CDR1 is SGDLS and CDR2 is YYNGEE in the germline V gene. The CDR3 spans 16 residues. CDR3: CASSILISGDYNEQFF. In DNA form, the CDR3 reads TGTGCCAGCAGCATCCTAATTAGCGGGGATTACAATGAGCAGTTCTTC.

The rearrangement uses TRBV5-6 and TRBJ1-1, with D perhaps matching TRBD1 (6 bases). Germline CDR1 SGHDT, CDR2 YYEEEE. This CDR3 is built from 15 residues. Deletions cut 6 bases from V and 6 bases from J, with 21 bases between. The CDR3 reads CASTLELGRGAEAFF. CDR3 bases: TGTGCCAGCACCTTAGAATTGGGCAGGGGCGCTGAAGCTTTCTTT. Based on the CDR3 plus reference TRBV5-6 and TRBJ1-1, the full variable domain is DAGVTQSPTHLIKTRGQQVTLRCSPKSGHDTVSWYQQALGQGPQFIFQYYEEEERQRGNFPDRFSGHQFPNYSSELNVNALLLGDSALYLCASTLELGRGAEAFFGQGTRLTVV.

This rearrangement joins TRBV5-1 to TRBJ2-5; the match to TRBD1 covers 10 bases. This CDR3 region has 17 residues. Germline-derived CDR1 and CDR2 are SGHRS and YFSETQ. V shed 3 bases and J 5 bases; nucleotides not matched to a gene: 13. This CDR3 is CASSYSPGTGAGETQYF. For the CDR3, the DNA is TGCGCCAGCAGCTACAGTCCCGGGACAGGGGCCGGGGAGACCCAGTACTTC.

The chain is built from TRBV24-1 and TRBJ1-5, with 7 bases that match TRBD1. The CDR3 runs 16 residues. Germline-derived CDR1 and CDR2 are KGHDR and SFDVKD. Unmatched junction bases numbered 11, after V lost 3 bases and J lost 7 bases. The CDR3: CATSDHRTGGGQPQHF. In nucleotides, the CDR3 is TGTGCCACCAGTGATCACCGGACAGGTGGAGGACAGCCCCAGCATTTT.

The chain links TRBV28 to TRBJ1-5; 7 bases align to TRBD1. The germline V gene encodes CDR1 MDHEN and CDR2 SYDVKM. CDR3 length equals 17 residues. The V gene end was trimmed by 5 bases and the J gene end by 2 bases; junction bases not matched to a gene: 12. CDR3 in DNA: TGTGCCAGCAGTCCGTGGACAGGCAGCATACGCAATCAGCCCCAGCATTTT. Its translation is CASSPWTGSIRNQPQHF.

The chain recombines TRBV3-1 (or the pseudogene TRBV3-2) with TRBJ1-6; tentatively, D is TRBD1 (6 bases). Trimming took off 3 bases at V and 11 bases at J, with 14 bases between the two ends. There are 14 residues in the CDR3. The germline CDR1 and CDR2 sequences are LGHDT and YNNKEL (reference sequence). In nucleotides, the CDR3 is TGTGCCAGCAGCCACGGCAGGGGCTCGACACCCCTCCACTTT. Its translation is CASSHGRGSTPLHF.

This sequence joins TRBV27 and TRBJ1-5; D is possibly TRBD1 (6 bases). Per germline, CDR1 MNHEY and CDR2 SMNVEV (reference sequence). This CDR3 spans 14 amino acids. The V end lost 6 bases, the J end lost 0 bases, and 9 bases lay between the germline ends. This CDR3 reads CASRRGGSNQPQHF. CDR3 nucleotides: TGTGCCAGCAGGAGGGGGGGTAGCAATCAGCCCCAGCATTTT.

CDR3 sequence reads: CSVALPLATEAFF. For the CDR3, the DNA is TGCAGCGTTGCTCTACCCTTAGCCACTGAAGCTTTCTTT. This rearrangement joins TRBV29-1 to TRBJ1-1; D is unresolved. Trimming removed 4 bases at V and 4 bases at J, with 13 bases between. The CDR3 spans 13 residues. Germline CDR1 reads SQVTM; CDR2 reads ANQGSEA.

A single count supports this clone. The DNA of the CDR3 is TGTGCCAGCATTAAAACGACAGGACACTCTGGAAACACCATATATTTT. Translation gives CASIKTTGHSGNTIYF. This chain links TRBV28 with TRBJ1-3; possibly TRBD1 for D (6 bases). CDR1 MDHEN and CDR2 SYDVKM come from the germline V gene. The CDR3 has 16 residues. V shed 7 bases and J shed 0 bases, with 16 bases lying between them.

The V gene is TRBV18, the J gene TRBJ2-2; TRBD2 matches 8 bases. The V gene end was trimmed by 3 bases and the J gene end by 1 base; junction bases not matched to a gene: 4. This CDR3 is built from 16 residues. The germline V gene has CDR1 KGHSH and CDR2 LQKENI. DNA for the CDR3: TGTGCCAGCTCACCGGTACTAGCGGAGAACACCGGGGAGCTGTTTTTT. Translation gives CASSPVLAENTGELFF.

This sequence joins TRBV27 and TRBJ1-3; D not certain. Germline CDR1 reads MNHEY; CDR2 reads SMNVEV (reference sequence). The CDR3 extends over 14 amino acids. V was pared by 5 bases and J by 4 bases, with 12 bases between. CDR3 protein: CASSPMRGGNTIYF. The CDR3 region has the DNA TGTGCCAGCAGTCCGATGAGAGGGGGAAACACCATATATTTT.

The chain links TRBV19 to TRBJ1-4, with 8 bases matching TRBD1. From germline, CDR1 is LNHDA and CDR2 SQIVND (reference sequence). The CDR3 length is 14 residues. Germline trimming cut 7 bases from V and 5 bases from J; bases unmatched to any gene: 6. CDR3 coding DNA: TGTGCCAGTATGGACTGGGACAGGAATGAAAAACTGTTTTTT. It translates to CASMDWDRNEKLFF.

This chain joins TRBV6-5 and TRBJ1-1, with a weak D call TRBD1 (6 bases). V was pared by 3 bases and J by 1 base, with 12 bases between. This CDR3 has 15 amino acids. Germline V CDR1 and CDR2: MNHEY, SVGAGI. The DNA for the CDR3 is TGTGCCAGCAGTTATTGGGGGGCAAGGAACACTGAAGCTTTCTTT. Its protein product is CASSYWGARNTEAFF.

The chain joins TRBV28 to TRBJ1-2; TRBD1 matches at 8 bases. J gave up 1 base and V 5 bases, and 3 bases lay outside the gene matches. CDR3 length: 14 residues. Germline assignment: CDR1 MDHEN and CDR2 SYDVKM. CDR3 sequence reads: CASSPDRGNYGYTF. CDR3 nucleotide sequence: TGTGCCAGCAGTCCCGACAGGGGTAACTATGGCTACACCTTC.

This clone was picked up a small number of times. This chain joins TRBV5-4 and TRBJ1-6; D gene uncertain. This CDR3 region has 13 residues. V was trimmed by 1 base and J by 9 bases, leaving 8 bases between them. CDR1 is SGHNT and CDR2 is YYREEE in the germline V gene (reference sequence). The CDR3 DNA is TGTGCCAGCAGCTTGCAAGGATTTTCACCCCTCCACTTT. Translated: CASSLQGFSPLHF.

J is TRBJ2-7 and V is TRBV28, with 14 bases that match TRBD2. The CDR3 length is 18 residues. The V segment lost 4 bases and the J segment 4 bases; nucleotides outside the gene matches: 12. Germline CDR1 MDHEN, CDR2 SYDVKM. The CDR3 spells CASSYPTSGGVPRYEQYF. DNA for the CDR3: TGTGCCAGCAGTTACCCGACTAGCGGGGGGGTCCCCCGATACGAGCAGTACTTC. Variable domain in full (rest from reference TRBV28 and TRBJ2-7): DVKVTQSSRYLVKRTGEKVFLECVQDMDHENMFWYRQDPGLGLRLIYFSYDVKMKEKGDIPEGYSVSREKKERFSLILESASTNQTSMYLCASSYPTSGGVPRYEQYFGPGTRLTVT.

The chain joins TRBV5-1 to TRBJ1-4; D unresolved. Germline CDR1 and CDR2: SGHRS and YFSETQ. This CDR3 spans 15 amino acids. V was clipped by 2 bases and J by 6 bases, with 14 bases between them. The CDR3 DNA reads as TGCGCCAGCAGCTTAACGCAACCACCTCATGAAAAACTGTTTTTT. This sequence encodes CASSLTQPPHEKLFF. The full variable domain, in which reference TRBV5-1 and TRBJ1-4 provide the parts outside the CDR3, is KAGVTQTPRYLIKTRGQQVTLSCSPISGHRSVSWYQQTPGQGLQFLFEYFSETQRNKGNFPGRFSGRQFSNSRSEMNVSTLELGDSALYLCASSLTQPPHEKLFFGSGTQLSVL.

The chain couples TRBV6-1 to TRBJ1-1, with 7 bases aligning to TRBD1. The CDR3 is 13 amino acids. Germline V gene data show CDR1 as MNHNS and CDR2 as SASEGT. Unmatched junction bases numbered 9, after V lost 6 bases and J lost 8 bases. This chain's CDR3 is CASSFGQELEAFF. The CDR3, as DNA: TGTGCCAGCAGCTTCGGACAGGAGCTAGAAGCTTTCTTT.

This clone was counted a few times. This chain uses TRBV7-8 with TRBJ1-5; unclear D gene. The CDR3 length is 14 residues. Germline CDR1 and CDR2: SGHVS and FQNEAQ. Trimming removed 1 base at V and 4 bases at J, with 8 bases between. CDR3 sequence reads: CASSLGQRNQPQHF. The CDR3 region has the DNA TGTGCCAGCAGCTTAGGTCAGCGGAATCAGCCCCAGCATTTT.

This chain uses TRBV6-1 with TRBJ2-2; TRBD1 matches at 11 bases. The V and J ends lost 1 base and 4 bases, in that order; junction bases with no gene match: 5. The germline gives CDR1 MNHNS, CDR2 SASEGT. CDR3 length: 17 amino acids. In DNA, the CDR3 is TGTGCCAGCAGTGAAGGGACAGGGGGCAGAGTCACCGGGGAGCTGTTTTTT. Amino acid sequence: CASSEGTGGRVTGELFF.

The chain combines TRBV7-2 with TRBJ1-6; unclear D gene. Trimming shortened V by 2 bases and J by 14 bases, and 13 bases separated the two germline ends. The CDR3 loop spans 13 amino acids. CDR1 is SGHTA, CDR2 FQGNSA, per germline. Here the CDR3 DNA reads TGTGCCAGCAGCTTAAATGGGTTGGGTTCCCTCCACTTT. This gives the protein CASSLNGLGSLHF. The entire variable domain, with the rest obtained from reference TRBV7-2 and TRBJ1-6, is as follows: GAGVSQSPSNKVTEKGKDVELRCDPISGHTALYWYRQSLGQGLEFLIYFQGNSAPDKSGLPSDRFSAERTGGSVSTLTIQRTQQEDSAVYLCASSLNGLGSLHFGNGTRLTVT.

This sequence joins TRBV15 and TRBJ1-5; unclear D gene. V was trimmed by 0 bases and J by 7 bases, leaving 16 bases between them. The CDR3 runs 16 residues. Germline CDR1 and CDR2: LNHNV and YYDKDF (reference sequence). DNA of the CDR3: TGTGCCACCAGCAGAGAAAAGTTGGGAGGAGACCAGCCCCAGCATTTT. It encodes CATSREKLGGDQPQHF.

The chain links TRBV15 to TRBJ1-1, with 12 bases aligning to TRBD1. Germline-derived CDR1 and CDR2 are LNHNV and YYDKDF (reference sequence). This CDR3 is built from 16 residues. Trimming removed 1 base from V and 4 bases from J; junction bases left unmatched: 4. CDR3 in DNA: TGTGCCACCAGCAGAGTGGGACAGGGGGCACTCACTGAAGCTTTCTTT. It codes for CATSRVGQGALTEAFF.

This chain links TRBV5-1 with TRBJ2-7; 9 bases are shared with TRBD1. The CDR3 length is 14 residues. V was clipped by 3 bases and J by 6 bases; unmatched bases: 7. Germline CDR1 is SGHRS and CDR2 is YFSETQ. This CDR3 reads CASSWGQGYGEQYF. CDR3 coding DNA: TGCGCCAGCAGCTGGGGACAGGGTTATGGCGAGCAGTACTTC.

A word on this clone: The same CDR3 also results from other DNA sequences found in this sample. CDR3 DNA sequence: TGTGCCAGCAGCTTGGTCGGCAACTATGGCTACACCTTC. It translates to CASSLVGNYGYTF. The chain joins TRBV5-6 to TRBJ1-2; D call uncertain. V was clipped by 0 bases and J by 2 bases, with 5 bases between them. This CDR3 has 13 amino acids. Germline lookup yields CDR1 SGHDT and CDR2 YYEEEE.

The CDR3 DNA reads as TGTGCCAGCAGCTCTGGGCCGAAGTCTGGAAACACCATATATTTT. It codes for CASSSGPKSGNTIYF. V and J are TRBV3-1 (or the pseudogene TRBV3-2) and TRBJ1-3; D uncertain. In germline, CDR1 is LGHDT, CDR2 YNNKEL (reference sequence). The CDR3 is 15 residues long. Trimming took off 5 bases at V and 1 base at J, with 12 bases between the two ends.

The J gene is TRBJ2-3, the V gene TRBV7-9; D perhaps matches TRBD2 (7 bases). Looked up from germline, CDR1 is SEHNR and CDR2 is FQNEAQ (reference sequence). This CDR3 contains 16 residues. Deletions cut 2 bases from V and 4 bases from J, with 16 bases between. Here the CDR3 DNA reads TGTGCCAGCAGCTTACGTAGGCGGGGGCGGTCAGATACGCAGTATTTT. It translates to CASSLRRRGRSDTQYF.

This clone was counted a single time. This chain joins TRBV21-1 and TRBJ2-6; the D call of TRBD1 is as the table states it, not checked on the DNA. TRBV21-1 is reported as a pseudogene. CDR3 length equals 15 residues. CDR3 sequence (DNA): TGTGCCAGCAGCAAAGCCAACTCTGGGGCCAACGTCCTGACTTTC. It specifies CASSKANSGANVLTF.